The T cell receptor (beta chain) described here comes from a study of T cells after posttransplantation cyclophosphamide. Points from the study as a whole: Donor-recipient repertoire similarity was low at 1-2 months, rising over year one. Skin or GI-infiltrating T cells shared few TRB sequences with blood. TRB clonality was highly associated with recipient CMV seropositivity and reactivation.

The data were produced by immunoSEQ multiplex PCR, yet TCRdb's version contains in-frame clones alone and is incomplete. Of about 6,900 clones listed, just under 80% are singletons. As to this clone: Its target is unknown.

The CDR3 totals 15 residues. Between the trimmed V and J ends, which lost 4 bases and 4 bases, there was a span of 16 bases. From germline, CDR1 is SGHNT and CDR2 YYREEE (reference sequence). The origin of this receptor is a woman between 45 and 65 years old in good health and a related stem cell transplant donor. The material sequenced was memory CD4+ T cells sorted from blood. V is TRBV5-4 and J is TRBJ2-3; perhaps TRBD2 as D (5 bases). DNA for the CDR3: TGTGCCAGCAGCCCCCCCGGCGGGCAATCAGATACGCAGTATTTT. Translation: CASSPPGGQSDTQYF.